The 13 T cell receptor beta chains below come from one sample, sequenced in a study of immune evolution from preneoplasia to lung adenocarcinoma (dated by TCRdb to the early 2020s). Libraries were built with the immunoSEQ multiplex PCR assay. TCRdb limited this immuneACCESS table to in-frame rearrangements with V and J called. A share of clones is missing; checked studies link under half to unresolved V genes, and the rest is unexplained. A total of about 4,900 clones appear in this sample, 70% to 90% of them only once. Roughly 2.8% of the sample lies in the top ten. Sequencing was performed on FFPE invasive lung adenocarcinoma tissue. Sample cell subset or site, as interpreted from the label and publication: frankly invasive lung adenocarcinoma (ADC). These receptors were obtained from a person aged 45 to 59 with lung adenocarcinoma.

The chain links TRBV2 to TRBJ1-4; TRBD1 matches 11 bases. Looked up from germline, CDR1 is SNHLY and CDR2 is FYNNEI. The V segment lost 4 bases and the J segment 7 bases; nucleotides outside the gene matches: 8. The CDR3 consists of 16 residues. CDR3 nucleotides: TGTGCCAGCAGTGCAGGACAGGGGGCGCGGGGTGAAAAACTGTTTTTT. This codes for CASSAGQGARGEKLFF.

CDR3: CASSSLIPNYGYTF. In DNA form, the CDR3 reads TGTGCCAGCAGTTCCCTGATCCCAAACTATGGCTACACCTTC. The rearrangement uses TRBV6-6 and TRBJ1-2, with no clear D. Germline lookup yields CDR1 MNHNY and CDR2 SVGAGI (reference sequence). Trimming cost V 4 bases and J 2 bases, with 11 bases left between them. This CDR3 has 14 amino acids.

The V gene is TRBV28, the J gene TRBJ2-7; 9 bases match TRBD1. The junction had 4 bases not matched to a gene; V was cut back by 5 bases and J by 2 bases. The CDR3 is 14 amino acids. Germline V gene sequence: CDR1 MDHEN, CDR2 SYDVKM. This chain's CDR3 is CASSPRDRAYEQYF. Written as DNA, the CDR3 is TGTGCCAGCAGTCCCCGGGACAGGGCCTACGAGCAGTACTTC.

The rearrangement joins TRBV25-1 to TRBJ2-1; TRBD1 is a possible D gene (6 bases). Trimming removed 5 bases from V and 7 bases from J, with 6 bases in between. Germline V gives CDR1 MGHDK, CDR2 SYGVNS. This CDR3 spans 11 amino acids. The CDR3 DNA is TGTGCCAGCAGTAGGGGGAATGAGCAGTTCTTC. Its translation: CASSRGNEQFF.

The chain joins TRBV18 to TRBJ2-2; TRBD1 is a possible D gene (6 bases). Trimming left V 1 base short and J 3 bases short, with 12 bases between. The germline V gene encodes CDR1 KGHSH and CDR2 LQKENI. There are 16 residues in the CDR3. For the CDR3, the DNA is TGTGCCAGCTCACCACGGCAGGGGAAGTACACCGGGGAGCTGTTTTTT. This sequence encodes CASSPRQGKYTGELFF.

This chain joins TRBV6-5 and TRBJ1-2; D is possibly TRBD1 (6 bases). The germline gives CDR1 MNHEY, CDR2 SVGAGI. Trimming stripped 6 bases from V and 7 bases from J, with 21 bases between. The CDR3 has 15 residues. In DNA form, the CDR3 reads TGTGCCAGCAGCCGACCTCTATCGGGGGGCGGTGGCTACACCTTC. Translated: CASSRPLSGGGGYTF.

The gene calls are TRBV9 and TRBJ1-1; tentative D call: TRBD1 (6 bases). The V end was cut by 0 bases, the J end by 10 bases, with 25 bases between. This CDR3 has 17 amino acids. Per germline, CDR1 SGDLS and CDR2 YYNGEE. CDR3 nucleotide sequence: TGTGCCAGCAGCGTAGGGGGACACCAAGACGCACTTCGAGGAGCTTTCTTT. Protein sequence: CASSVGGHQDALRGAFF.

The V gene is TRBV5-4, the J gene TRBJ2-1; 8 bases fit TRBD2. The CDR3 has 17 residues. J was trimmed by 12 bases and V by 0 bases; bases with no gene match: 17. Germline CDR1 reads SGHNT; CDR2 reads YYREEE (reference sequence). The chain's CDR3 is CASSLVETSEGRPGQFF. The CDR3 DNA reads as TGTGCCAGCAGCTTGGTTGAGACTAGCGAGGGGAGACCTGGGCAGTTCTTC.

The CDR3 DNA sequence: TGTGCCTGGAGTTCGACAGGGCCCAATCAGCCCCAGCATTTT. Its protein product is CAWSSTGPNQPQHF. The J gene is TRBJ1-5, the V gene TRBV30; 7 positions agree with TRBD1. The V and J ends lost 2 bases and 3 bases, in that order; junction bases with no gene match: 4. The CDR3 has 14 residues. Germline lookup yields CDR1 GTSNPN and CDR2 SVGIG (reference sequence).

V gene TRBV10-2 combines with J gene TRBJ2-3, with D possibly called TRBD1 or TRBD2 (6 bases each). The CDR3 totals 15 residues. V was clipped by 3 bases and J by 6 bases, with 16 bases between them. CDR1 and CDR2 from the germline V gene are WSHSY and SAAADI. The CDR3 protein is CASSERRGLVDTQYF. The CDR3 nucleotides are TGCGCCAGCAGTGAAAGGAGGGGGTTAGTGGATACGCAGTATTTT.

The rearrangement uses TRBV30 and TRBJ2-7; 12 positions match TRBD2. CDR3 length equals 16 residues. CDR1 and CDR2 (germline): GTSNPN, SVGIG (reference sequence). Trimming removed 5 bases from V and 5 bases from J; junction bases left unmatched: 13. CDR3: CAWLGRPSGRVDEQYF. CDR3 DNA sequence: TGTGCCTGGTTGGGGAGGCCTAGCGGGAGGGTCGACGAGCAGTACTTC.

The gene calls are TRBV28 and TRBJ1-2; no clear D gene. Germline loops: CDR1 MDHEN, CDR2 SYDVKM. The CDR3 consists of 12 residues. V lost 2 bases and J 1 base, leaving 2 bases between the germline ends. The CDR3 bases are TGTGCCAGCAGTTTACTTAACTATGGCTACACCTTC. Protein sequence: CASSLLNYGYTF.

This clone was counted a few times. The chain has TRBV30 and TRBJ1-2; D remains ambiguous. There are 12 residues in the CDR3. Germline V gene lookup returns CDR1 GTSNPN and CDR2 SVGIG (reference sequence). Trimming cost V 2 bases and J 8 bases, with 12 bases left between them. CDR3 bases: TGTGCCTGGAGTATTGTCCGAGGGGGCTACACCTTC. Translation gives CAWSIVRGGYTF.